The 4 T cell receptor beta chains presented below share a single source sample, sequenced in a study of T cells after yellow fever vaccination. Via MiXCR, TCRdb re-called the 5' RACE reads, giving one row per CDR3 protein. The sample consists of more than 250,000 distinct CDR3 sequences, 6.5% to 8.5% of them appearing once. Sequencing used PBMCs, obtained about 49 days after the first yellow fever vaccination. These receptors were taken from a man between 18 and 35 years old who received the YFV17D yellow fever vaccine.

V gene TRBV7-2 combines with J gene TRBJ2-1; the D gene is possibly TRBD2 (5 bases). Trimming left V 1 base short and J 9 bases short, with 13 bases between. Germline loops: CDR1 SGHTA, CDR2 FQGNSA. CDR3 length equals 14 residues. The chain's CDR3 is CASSLDHGGGEQFF. As DNA, the CDR3 is TGTGCCAGCAGCTTAGATCACGGAGGAGGTGAGCAGTTCTTC.

With respect to this clonotype: The junction departs from the called germline gene at one end, perhaps through a read error. The chain links TRBV4-2 to TRBJ1-2; D not resolved. The length of the CDR3 is 14 residues. Germline values: CDR1 LGHNA, CDR2 YNFKEQ. CDR3 sequence reads: CAISPGLLCYGYTF. Written as DNA, the CDR3 is TGTGCCATCAGCCCTGGGCTCCTCTGCTATGGCTACACCTTC.

The chain recombines TRBV18 with TRBJ1-5; possibly TRBD1 for D (5 bases). This CDR3 region has 14 residues. Germline CDR1 is KGHSH and CDR2 is LQKENI. V was clipped by 4 bases and J by 0 bases, with 7 bases between them. DNA of the CDR3: TGTGCCAGCTCACGGGACTTTAGCAATCAGCCCCAGCATTTT. It yields the protein CASSRDFSNQPQHF.

The chain couples TRBV6-5 to TRBJ1-1; no firm D call. The V gene lost 1 base and the J gene lost 0 bases, with 15 bases spanning the gap. This CDR3 has 17 residues. CDR1 and CDR2 from the germline V gene are MNHEY and SVGAGI. CDR3 nucleotides: TGTGCCAGCAGTTACTGGGGAGGGCGACACATGAACACTGAAGCTTTCTTT. The encoded protein is CASSYWGGRHMNTEAFF.